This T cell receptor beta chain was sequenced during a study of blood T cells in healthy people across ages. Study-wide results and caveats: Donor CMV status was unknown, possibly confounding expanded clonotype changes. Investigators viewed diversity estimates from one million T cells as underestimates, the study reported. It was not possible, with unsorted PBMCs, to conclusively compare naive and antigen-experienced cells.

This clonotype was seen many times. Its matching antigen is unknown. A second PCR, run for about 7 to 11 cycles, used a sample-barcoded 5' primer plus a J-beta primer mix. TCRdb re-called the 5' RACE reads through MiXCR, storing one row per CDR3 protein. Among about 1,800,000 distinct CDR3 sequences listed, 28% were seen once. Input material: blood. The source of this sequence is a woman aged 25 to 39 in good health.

The CDR3 reads CASSPTPGPTAYEQYF. In DNA, the CDR3 is TGTGCCAGCAGCCCCACCCCGGGACCGACCGCCTACGAGCAGTACTTC. The chain recombines TRBV7-6 with TRBJ2-7; the D gene could be TRBD1 or TRBD2 (5 bases each). The CDR3 consists of 16 residues. Germline CDR1 is SGHVS and CDR2 is FNYEAQ. V was cut by 5 bases and J by 2 bases, with 19 bases left in between.